One TCR beta chain is described in this entry. The antigen remains unidentified. This entry belongs to a study of T cells in Graves' hyperthyroidism and ophthalmopathy. Findings of the study overall: Patients with ophthalmopathy were separated from those with stable hyperthyroidism by a 13 V-J model.

The CDR3 has 18 amino acids. Trimming at V came to 3 bases and at J to 4 bases, leaving 5 bases not matched to a gene. Amplified TCR beta CDR3 regions came from RNA transcripts. The HTBI primer set drove a first-round RT-PCR of the TCR CDR3. TCRdb reprocessed the multiplex PCR reads via MiXCR and lists one record per CDR3 protein. The sample includes around 600,000 distinct CDR3 sequences, approximately 14% of them seen just once. The PBMCs had their origin in less than 13 ml of fresh peripheral blood. Sequencing used blood. This clonotype originated in a woman between 45 and 65 years old with Graves' ophthalmopathy. This rearrangement joins TRBV12-3 or TRBV12-4 to TRBJ2-2; 16 bases map to TRBD2. The CDR3 here is CASSLGTSGRAITGELFF. DNA for the CDR3: TGTGCCAGCAGTTTGGGGACTAGCGGGAGGGCGATCACCGGGGAGCTGTTTTTT.